Included here is one T cell receptor (beta chain) sequence, with context. These data originate in a study of cytomegalovirus exposure and HLA in healthy donors. Libraries were prepared by immunoSEQ multiplex PCR; TCRdb keeps only in-frame clonotypes and omits some of them. Seen here are some 110,000 clones, roughly nine tenths observed once, and the top ten hold around 4.5%. Trimming at V came to 5 bases and at J to 4 bases, leaving 8 bases not matched to a gene. Germline V gene sequence: CDR1 MNHEY, CDR2 SVGAGI. This CDR3 comprises 15 residues. The rearrangement joins TRBV6-5 to TRBJ1-2; 9 bases fit TRBD1. The specimen sequenced was PBMCs. The receptor's source is a man between 18 and 29 years old in good health and CMV-seropositive. The CDR3 loop reads CASSTGTGNFYGYTF. The CDR3 DNA reads TGTGCCAGCAGTACAGGGACAGGGAACTTCTATGGCTACACCTTC.